The next 10 T cell receptor beta chains were all read from a single sample in a study of blood T cell repertoires in COVID-19. TCRdb's table, derived via immunoSEQ multiplex PCR, lists solely in-frame clones and lacks some. The sample yields 90,000 to 130,000 clones, over 75% seen once. Material for sequencing was peripheral blood. These receptors all come from a human donor in a cohort sampled during active COVID-19.

The chain recombines TRBV18 with TRBJ1-2; D not certain. The CDR3 is made up of 15 amino acids. Germline-derived CDR1 and CDR2 are KGHSH and LQKENI. The V and J ends lost 3 bases and 5 bases respectively, with 16 bases between them. CDR3 sequence: CASSPAEGNWYGYTF. CDR3 in DNA: TGTGCCAGCTCACCCGCAGAGGGAAACTGGTATGGCTACACCTTC.

The chain links TRBV11-2 to TRBJ2-3; D is perhaps TRBD2 (6 bases). Between the trimmed V and J ends, which lost 2 bases and 2 bases, there was a span of 14 bases. There are 16 residues in the CDR3. Looked up from germline, CDR1 is SGHAT and CDR2 is FQNNGV. This CDR3 reads CASSLRDSRPTDTQYF. The CDR3 bases are TGTGCCAGCAGCTTACGGGACTCGAGACCCACAGATACGCAGTATTTT. Using reference TRBV11-2 and TRBJ2-3 for the parts outside the CDR3, the full variable domain is EAGVAQSPRYKIIEKRQSVAFWCNPISGHATLYWYQQILGQGPKLLIQFQNNGVVDDSQLPKDRFSAERLKGVDSTLKIQPAKLEDSAVYLCASSLRDSRPTDTQYFGPGTRLTVL.

The chain links TRBV7-8 to TRBJ2-2, with TRBD2 as a possible D gene (5 bases). The germline CDR1 and CDR2 sequences are SGHVS and FQNEAQ. V was cut by 4 bases and J by 5 bases, with 11 bases left in between. CDR3 length: 14 residues. In DNA, the CDR3 is TGTGCCAGCAGCTCCAGGACGGGGACCGGGGAGCTGTTTTTT. Its translation is CASSSRTGTGELFF.

As regards this clone: This CDR3 is also generated by other DNA sequences in the sample. The chain recombines TRBV11-2 with TRBJ2-7; 7 nucleotides align to TRBD1. Germline lookup yields CDR1 SGHAT and CDR2 FQNNGV. Trimming took 3 bases from V and 0 from J; bases not matched to a gene: 2. The CDR3 has 14 amino acids. The CDR3 loop is CASSFGTASYEQYF. CDR3 sequence (DNA): TGTGCCAGCAGCTTCGGGACAGCCTCCTACGAGCAGTACTTC.

This clone was picked up one time. The chain recombines TRBV6-5 with TRBJ2-7; D is possibly TRBD1 (6 bases). Looked up from germline, CDR1 is MNHEY and CDR2 is SVGAGI. This CDR3 has 16 amino acids. V shed 2 bases and J shed 2 bases, with 16 bases lying between them. CDR3 sequence reads: CASSYTNRVPPYEQYF. In DNA form, the CDR3 reads TGTGCCAGCAGTTACACCAACAGGGTTCCCCCCTACGAGCAGTACTTC.

This clone was observed once. The V and J genes are TRBV6-5 and TRBJ1-2; the match to TRBD1 covers 10 bases. Germline V gene data show CDR1 as MNHEY and CDR2 as SVGAGI. This CDR3 has 14 amino acids. With 8 bases clipped from V and 8 bases from J, the junction kept 11 bases outside the gene matches. CDR3 DNA sequence: TGTGCCAGCGGACCGGGACAGGGGATGAAAGGCTACACCTTC. Its translation: CASGPGQGMKGYTF.

The gene calls are TRBV21-1 and TRBJ1-5; TRBD1, the table's D call, was not compared with the DNA. TRBV21-1 is flagged as a pseudogene. The CDR3 is 20 amino acids. CDR3 nucleotide sequence: TGTGCCAGCAGCAATGTGCCCGGGACAGGGGACAATTATAGCAATCAGCCCCAGCATTTT. Protein sequence: CASSNVPGTGDNYSNQPQHF.

The gene calls are TRBV6-5 and TRBJ1-6; 8 bases match TRBD1. Germline V gives CDR1 MNHEY, CDR2 SVGAGI. The CDR3 consists of 16 residues. Trimming took 4 bases from V and 7 from J; bases not matched to a gene: 9. The CDR3 bases are TGTGCCAGCAGTTCTCTCGACAGGGGAAAAAATTCACCCCTCCACTTT. Its translation: CASSSLDRGKNSPLHF.

The chain employs TRBV19 and TRBJ1-5, with D possibly matching TRBD1 (5 bases). CDR3 length: 15 amino acids. The germline gives CDR1 LNHDA, CDR2 SQIVND (reference sequence). V lost 5 bases, J lost 6 bases, and 17 bases lay in between. DNA for the CDR3: TGTGCCAGTAGTCACTCGGGGCAGGAGGGTCAGCCCCAGCATTTT. It yields the protein CASSHSGQEGQPQHF.

The rearrangement links TRBV19 to TRBJ1-1, with 8 nucleotides matching TRBD1. Germline CDR1 and CDR2: LNHDA and SQIVND (reference sequence). The V and J ends lost 5 bases and 7 bases, in that order; junction bases with no gene match: 9. The CDR3 runs to 14 residues. DNA of the CDR3: TGTGCCAGTAGTCTCCAGGGGGCCGGTGTTGAAGCTTTCTTT. Translating it yields CASSLQGAGVEAFF.